These 19 T cell receptor beta chains were sequenced from one sample in a study of T-cell reconstitution after alpha-beta-depleted transplantation in children. Researchers prepared the TCRbeta library using unique molecular identifiers, the study reports. In TCRdb, the PCR reads were re-called with MiXCR into one record per CDR3 protein. The sample records about 980,000 distinct CDR3 sequences, less than 30% being singletons. The starting material was PBMCs, mostly from graft donor cells, obtained 360 days after TCRalphabeta/CD19-depleted stem cell transplant. All receptors derive from a boy under two years old who had a stem cell transplant for SCID, so the T cells may come from the graft donor.

V usage is TRBV7-6 and J usage is TRBJ2-3, with a possible D match to TRBD2 (5 bases). The germline CDR1 and CDR2 sequences are SGHVS and FNYEAQ. V was cut by 2 bases and J by 6 bases, with 15 bases left in between. The CDR3 sequence is 15 residues long. The CDR3 protein is CASSLISSKSDTQYF. The CDR3 DNA follows: TGTGCCAGCAGCTTAATCTCTAGCAAGTCGGATACGCAGTATTTT.

V and J are TRBV20-1 and TRBJ2-7; 8 bases map to TRBD2. J was trimmed by 6 bases and V by 2 bases; bases with no gene match: 9. The CDR3 has 14 residues. The germline V gene has CDR1 DFQATT and CDR2 SNEGSKA (reference sequence). This CDR3 reads CSARSGLVRAEQYF. The CDR3 nucleotides read TGCAGTGCTAGATCGGGACTAGTCCGGGCCGAGCAGTACTTC.

This clonotype was counted a few times. The chain has TRBV7-9 and TRBJ2-1; 7 nucleotides match TRBD2. CDR3 length equals 14 residues. V was pared by 5 bases and J by 3 bases, with 4 bases of the junction left unmatched. The germline V gene encodes CDR1 SEHNR and CDR2 FQNEAQ (reference sequence). DNA for the CDR3: TGTGCCAGCAGCACAAGGGACTACTACAATGAGCAGTTCTTC. This encodes CASSTRDYYNEQFF. Combining the CDR3 with reference TRBV7-9 and TRBJ2-1 gives the whole variable domain DTGVSQNPRHKITKRGQNVTFRCDPISEHNRLYWYRQTLGQGPEFLTYFQNEAQLEKSRLLSDRFSAERPKGSFSTLEIQRTEQGDSAMYLCASSTRDYYNEQFFGPGTRLTVL.

This clonotype came up a few times. The rearrangement uses TRBV15 and TRBJ2-3, with a weak D call TRBD2 (5 bases). V was pared by 3 bases and J by 2 bases, with 9 bases between. This CDR3 is built from 14 residues. From germline, CDR1 is LNHNV and CDR2 YYDKDF (reference sequence). CDR3 DNA: TGTGCCACCAGCAGTGGACGGGACACAGATACGCAGTATTTT. As protein: CATSSGRDTDTQYF.

J is TRBJ2-5 and V is TRBV15, with D perhaps matching TRBD1 (6 bases). The CDR3 totals 17 residues. The V end was cut by 1 base, the J end by 5 bases, with 20 bases between. The germline gives CDR1 LNHNV, CDR2 YYDKDF (reference sequence). The CDR3 spells CATSRGWGRRLGETQYF. CDR3 DNA sequence: TGTGCCACCAGCAGAGGCTGGGGGCGTCGATTGGGGGAGACCCAGTACTTC.

This clonotype has more than one count but fewer than ten. The V call is TRBV12-3 or TRBV12-4, the J call TRBJ2-7; D is undetermined. With 5 bases removed from V and 4 bases from J, the gap between germline ends came to 6 bases. The CDR3 has 11 amino acids. The CDR3 coding sequence is TGTGCCAGCAGTGAAGTGTACGAGCAGTACTTC. Translation: CASSEVYEQYF.

This clonotype appeared a few times. The rearrangement links TRBV12-3 or TRBV12-4 to TRBJ2-7; TRBD1 matches at 7 bases. After removal of 6 bases from V and 2 bases from J, the junction contained 7 bases not matched to a gene. The CDR3 contains 14 residues. CDR3 sequence (DNA): TGTGCCAGCAGACGGACAGGAGAAACCTACGAGCAGTACTTC. Protein sequence: CASRRTGETYEQYF.

The chain carries TRBV11-2 and TRBJ2-7; D may be TRBD1 (6 bases). Germline CDR1 and CDR2: SGHAT and FQNNGV. Trimming left V 5 bases short and J 0 bases short, with 20 bases between. The CDR3 loop spans 17 amino acids. For the CDR3, the DNA is TGTGCCAGCAGCCCGAGACAGGTTGGATTGAGCTCCTACGAGCAGTACTTC. The encoded protein is CASSPRQVGLSSYEQYF.

This clonotype was seen more than once but under ten times. The J gene is TRBJ2-2, the V gene TRBV5-1, with 12 bases identical to TRBD2. V was pared by 7 bases and J by 4 bases, with 2 bases of the junction left unmatched. Germline CDR1 is SGHRS and CDR2 is YFSETQ. The CDR3 totals 14 residues. The CDR3 DNA is TGCGCCAGCCTGACTAGCGGGGGCACCGGGGAGCTGTTTTTT. Amino acids: CASLTSGGTGELFF. Supplemented by reference TRBV5-1 and TRBJ2-2, the full variable domain reads KAGVTQTPRYLIKTRGQQVTLSCSPISGHRSVSWYQQTPGQGLQFLFEYFSETQRNKGNFPGRFSGRQFSNSRSEMNVSTLELGDSALYLCASLTSGGTGELFFGEGSRLTVL.

This clonotype was counted a few times. The chain has TRBV28 and TRBJ2-7; no clear D gene. This CDR3 has 14 residues. From germline, CDR1 is MDHEN and CDR2 SYDVKM. Deletions cut 3 bases from V and 2 bases from J, with 11 bases between. As DNA, the CDR3 is TGTGCCAGCAGTTTGGGTTTCCTCACCTACGAGCAGTACTTC. Translated, it gives CASSLGFLTYEQYF. The full variable domain, rest sourced from reference TRBV28 and TRBJ2-7, is DVKVTQSSRYLVKRTGEKVFLECVQDMDHENMFWYRQDPGLGLRLIYFSYDVKMKEKGDIPEGYSVSREKKERFSLILESASTNQTSMYLCASSLGFLTYEQYFGPGTRLTVT.

The CDR3 DNA is TGCGCCAGCAGCTTTGCAGCCGCGGATGAGCAGTTCTTC. Translation: CASSFAAADEQFF. The chain carries TRBV5-1 and TRBJ2-1; no reliable D call. The CDR3 totals 13 residues. The germline V and J ends were trimmed by 2 bases and 8 bases, with 11 bases remaining between them. Germline assignment: CDR1 SGHRS and CDR2 YFSETQ.

The V gene is TRBV5-5, the J gene TRBJ1-4; D might be TRBD1 (5 bases). The germline V gene has CDR1 SGHKS and CDR2 YYEKEE (reference sequence). V lost 4 bases to trimming and J lost 5 bases, with 15 bases between them. The CDR3 covers 15 residues. DNA for the CDR3: TGTGCCAGCAGCATATCCGGGACGGCGAATGAAAAACTGTTTTTT. Translation gives CASSISGTANEKLFF.

The CDR3 protein is CASSQDGNRGRGYAFF. As DNA, the CDR3 is TGCGCCAGCAGCCAAGATGGGAACAGGGGGCGCGGGTACGCTTTCTTT. The rearrangement joins TRBV4-3 to TRBJ1-1, with 9 nucleotides matching TRBD1. The V segment lost 0 bases and the J segment 11 bases; nucleotides outside the gene matches: 13. This CDR3 has 16 residues. Germline V CDR1 and CDR2: LGHNA, YSLEER.

This clonotype appeared a few times. The J gene is TRBJ1-1, the V gene TRBV28, with no clear D. The V gene's germline CDR1 is MDHEN and CDR2 SYDVKM. V gave up 5 bases and J gave up 1 base, with 17 bases separating them. The CDR3 is made up of 16 amino acids. CDR3 DNA: TGTGCCAGCAGTCCGACGAGGGCGGTCAGGAACACTGAAGCTTTCTTT. This gives the protein CASSPTRAVRNTEAFF.

This clonotype was detected a few times. The chain carries TRBV20-1 and TRBJ2-1, with 10 bases aligning to TRBD2. Germline CDR1 is DFQATT and CDR2 is SNEGSKA (reference sequence). CDR3 length: 15 amino acids. The V gene end was trimmed by 5 bases and the J gene end by 4 bases; junction bases not matched to a gene: 8. CDR3 nucleotides: TGCAGTGCTCTGGGTAGCGGGGGGCTATACAATGAGCAGTTCTTC. This sequence encodes CSALGSGGLYNEQFF.

This rearrangement joins TRBV6-5 to TRBJ1-5, with D tentatively TRBD1 (6 bases). There are 15 residues in the CDR3. Trimming shortened V by 0 bases and J by 5 bases, and 11 bases separated the two germline ends. Germline CDR1 MNHEY, CDR2 SVGAGI. Here the CDR3 reads CASSYSAGVDQPQHF. The CDR3, as DNA: TGTGCCAGCAGTTACTCTGCAGGGGTCGATCAGCCCCAGCATTTT.

This chain links TRBV27 with TRBJ1-5; no clear D gene. In germline, CDR1 is MNHEY, CDR2 SMNVEV (reference sequence). Trimming stripped 8 bases from V and 4 bases from J, with 12 bases between. This CDR3 has 13 amino acids. The CDR3 protein is CASSRGLNQPQHF. CDR3 sequence (DNA): TGTGCCAGCTCCCGGGGTTTAAATCAGCCCCAGCATTTT.

The rearrangement uses TRBV2 and TRBJ2-1, with 10 bases fitting TRBD1. Looked up from germline, CDR1 is SNHLY and CDR2 is FYNNEI. After removal of 6 bases from V and 4 bases from J, the junction contained 6 bases not matched to a gene. This CDR3 is 15 amino acids long. The CDR3 region is CASSVDRGQYNEQFF. The CDR3 coding sequence is TGTGCCAGCAGCGTTGACAGGGGGCAGTACAATGAGCAGTTCTTC.

This clonotype turned up a few times. This chain joins TRBV7-9 and TRBJ1-2, with a possible D match to TRBD1 (5 bases). CDR3 length: 17 amino acids. Trimming cost V 1 base and J 3 bases, with 18 bases left between them. Per germline, CDR1 SEHNR and CDR2 FQNEAQ (reference sequence). The CDR3: CASSLDVGAQGYYGYTF. For the CDR3, the DNA is TGTGCCAGCAGCTTAGATGTAGGGGCCCAGGGATACTATGGCTACACCTTC.